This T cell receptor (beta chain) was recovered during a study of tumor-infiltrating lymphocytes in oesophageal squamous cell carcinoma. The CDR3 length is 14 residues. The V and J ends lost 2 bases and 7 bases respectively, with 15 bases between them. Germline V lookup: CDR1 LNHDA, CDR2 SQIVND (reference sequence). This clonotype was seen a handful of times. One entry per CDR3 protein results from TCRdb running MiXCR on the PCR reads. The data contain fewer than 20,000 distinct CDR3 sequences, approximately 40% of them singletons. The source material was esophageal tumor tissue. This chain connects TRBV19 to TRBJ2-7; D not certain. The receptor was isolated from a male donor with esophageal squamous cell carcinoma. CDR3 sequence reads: CASSILGSYNEQYF. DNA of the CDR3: TGTGCCAGTAGTATACTGGGCTCCTACAATGAGCAGTACTTC.